This T cell receptor beta chain was documented in a study of blood T cells in healthy people across ages (dated by TCRdb to the mid-2010s). Broadly, across the study: In model experiments, template switching captured about one uniquely barcoded TCR beta cDNA molecule for every two T cells. Using deep sequencing normalized with unique cDNA molecular identifiers, the study measured how TCR beta repertoire diversity changes with age. The donors were divided into four age groups: young (average around 16 years), middle-aged (approximately 41), aged (roughly 66) and long-lived (roughly 82). Donors of different ages were randomly distributed across sequencing lanes to avoid experimental bias. Using the same blood draw, the study looked at two additional independent replicas of 1 million unique cDNA reads for two donors, one aged 18 to 30 and the other aged 80 or older. Study-wide findings and limitations: Compared with the aged group, the long-lived group had more naive CD4+ T cells, fewer expanded clones and increased TCR diversity, a pattern suggesting age selection. Since profiling was done on bulk unsorted PBMCs, naive and antigen-experienced compartments could not be conclusively compared. Observed TCR beta diversity per million T cells fell roughly linearly with age, and a significant reduction was already apparent by age around 44. Donor CMV infection status was unknown, potentially confounding age-related changes in expanded clonotypes. Estimates of total diversity based on one million sequenced T cells were regarded as lower bounds and as underestimates. The percentage of naive T cells measured by flow cytometry correlated strongly with observed TCR beta diversity.

The library was generated by 5' RACE. TCRdb names Illumina HiSeq 2500 as the instrument used. A second roughly 6 to 11 cycle PCR used a sample-barcoded 5' primer and a J-beta primer mix. A template-switch 5' adaptor carrying 12 random nucleotides introduced a unique molecular identifier onto each TCR beta cDNA molecule. Each sample yielded at least 2.5 million CDR3-containing paired-end reads. First-strand cDNA synthesis was performed from all RNA using the Mint cDNA synthesis kit, with priming by a TRBC-specific oligonucleotide. Following uracil-DNA glycosylase treatment, all cDNA underwent a first 18-cycle PCR with the universal primers M1SS and BC2_uni_R. Per the original workflow: For normalization, 1 million high-quality reads, each with a distinct molecular identifier, were randomly selected from each sample. Instead of being binned into consensus sequences, reads that shared molecular identifiers were thrown out. MiTCR, run with a Q25 quality threshold and the strictest error-elimination algorithm, handled CDR3 identification, clonotype clustering and error correction. Lower-bound total TCR beta diversity was estimated with a nonparametric unseen species model using Euler transformation. TCRdb ran its own pipeline on the public reads, namely fastp trimming at Q25 and MiXCR clone calling, and kept in-frame beta chains. One record per CDR3 amino acid sequence lists the most common genes and DNA. These V and J calls rely on TCRdb rather than the paper's analysis. The sample contains 600,000 or so distinct CDR3 sequences, around 21% of them found a single time. The top ten hold roughly 3.4% of the sample.

V sheds 2 bases and J sheds 8 bases, leaving 12 bases between their ends. The CDR3 numbers 13 residues from cysteine through phenylalanine. The read is trimmed to its CDR3 DNA, 39 bases read in frame from base 1. CDR1 and CDR2 were assigned from the germline V gene (reference sequence) as LGHDT and YNNKEL. Donors were 40 or so systemically healthy Caucasian individuals from Russia aged roughly 6 to 90 years. About 9.8 milliliters of peripheral blood were drawn from each donor into EDTA-treated Vacutainer tubes. Ficoll-Paque density-gradient centrifugation was used to isolate PBMCs, with at least 6 million per sample. Trizol reagent was used to extract total RNA from PBMCs, with at least 5 micrograms per sample. The percentages of naive CD45RAhigh/CD27high T cells were determined by flow cytometry on a PBMC aliquot from every donor. About this clonotype itself: No antigen is known for it. The sample holds no much larger clone one base away, and base qualities are not on file.

Specimen: blood. The clonotype comes from an older man in good health. The chain is encoded by TRBV3-1 joined to TRBJ1-1; the D region possibly corresponds to TRBD1 (5 bases align). The CDR3 loop reads CASSQPGTREAFF. The DNA sequence is TGTGCCAGCAGCCAACCCGGGACCAGAGAAGCTTTCTTT.